The 11 T cell receptor beta chains in this list originate from one sample, sequenced in a study of control samples from healthy donors and cancer patients. Produced via immunoSEQ multiplex PCR; TCRdb's table is partial and in-frame only. The table includes around 250,000 clones, about four fifths detected once. Sequenced input: PBMCs. The receptors were gathered from a woman aged 60-70 years with lung cancer.

The V gene is TRBV18, the J gene TRBJ2-7; perhaps TRBD1 as D (6 bases). CDR3 length: 13 residues. CDR1 is KGHSH and CDR2 is LQKENI in the germline V gene. Trimming took off 5 bases at V and 2 bases at J, with 10 bases between the two ends. CDR3 DNA: TGTGCCAGCTCAGGGACAAACCCCTACGAGCAGTACTTC. This sequence encodes CASSGTNPYEQYF.

In the case of this clone: The sample carries other DNA sequences with the same CDR3. The chain links TRBV3-1 (or the pseudogene TRBV3-2) to TRBJ2-5; D uncertain. Per germline, CDR1 LGHDT and CDR2 YNNKEL (reference sequence). The CDR3 is 12 amino acids. V lost 0 bases to trimming and J lost 4 bases, with 3 bases between them. The CDR3 is CASSQDVETQYF. In DNA, the CDR3 is TGTGCCAGCAGCCAAGATGTAGAGACCCAGTACTTC.

This rearrangement joins TRBV28 to TRBJ1-4; TRBD1 agrees at 10 bases. V lost 5 bases, J lost 6 bases, and 6 bases stayed unmatched. Germline assignment: CDR1 MDHEN and CDR2 SYDVKM. There are 15 residues in the CDR3. The CDR3 coding sequence is TGTGCCAGCAGTCCGCCCGGGACAGGGGATGAAAAACTGTTTTTT. It encodes CASSPPGTGDEKLFF.

The chain joins TRBV28 to TRBJ2-7; D is unresolved. This CDR3 comprises 12 residues. CDR1 is MDHEN, CDR2 SYDVKM, per germline. Trimming stripped 2 bases from V and 3 bases from J, with 5 bases between. CDR3 in amino acids: CASSLPRYEQYF. The CDR3 DNA reads as TGTGCCAGCAGTTTACCCCGCTACGAGCAGTACTTC.

This clone was counted a few times. CDR3 nucleotides: TGTGCCAGCAGTTCCCCCTCAGCGGGAGGTTCGTACAATGAGCAGTTCTTC. This encodes CASSSPSAGGSYNEQFF. The chain combines TRBV28 with TRBJ2-1, with 9 bases lining up with TRBD2. The length of the CDR3 is 17 residues. Germline CDR1 MDHEN, CDR2 SYDVKM. With 4 bases clipped from V and 4 bases from J, the junction kept 11 bases outside the gene matches.

The chain links TRBV28 to TRBJ2-3; 7 positions match TRBD2. The CDR3 length is 17 residues. V was clipped by 3 bases and J by 5 bases; unmatched bases: 14. Germline-derived CDR1 and CDR2 are MDHEN and SYDVKM. CDR3 bases: TGTGCCAGCAGTTTCCGGACTAGGACTCCCGCCAGAGATACGCAGTATTTT. The encoded protein is CASSFRTRTPARDTQYF.

The chain combines TRBV3-1 (or the pseudogene TRBV3-2) with TRBJ2-2, with 9 bases matching TRBD2. This CDR3 is built from 17 residues. V lost 0 bases, J lost 7 bases, and 9 bases stayed unmatched. Germline V CDR1 and CDR2: LGHDT, YNNKEL (reference sequence). CDR3 DNA sequence: TGTGCCAGCAGCCAAGAACTCGCGGGGGGGCTGAACGGGGAGCTGTTTTTT. It yields the protein CASSQELAGGLNGELFF.

The J gene is TRBJ2-1, the V gene TRBV6-1, with 11 bases that match TRBD1. J gave up 9 bases and V 2 bases, and 3 bases lay outside the gene matches. Germline V gene lookup returns CDR1 MNHNS and CDR2 SASEGT. The length of the CDR3 is 14 residues. CDR3 sequence: CASSESGTGGEQFF. In DNA form, the CDR3 reads TGTGCCAGCAGTGAATCCGGGACAGGGGGTGAGCAGTTCTTC.

The chain joins TRBV27 to TRBJ1-5, with TRBD1 as a possible D gene (5 bases). CDR3 size: 14 residues. V lost 4 bases to trimming and J lost 5 bases, with 12 bases between them. Germline CDR1 reads MNHEY; CDR2 reads SMNVEV (reference sequence). CDR3 nucleotide sequence: TGTGCCAGCAGTTGGGGCGGGGTCGATCAGCCCCAGCATTTT. It yields the protein CASSWGGVDQPQHF.

The CDR3 DNA follows: TGTGCCAGCAGCTTAGCCGCGAATCAGCCCCAGCATTTT. Its translation: CASSLAANQPQHF. V is TRBV11-2 and J is TRBJ1-5, with D uncertain. CDR3 length: 13 residues. CDR1 is SGHAT, CDR2 FQNNGV, per germline. V was cut by 1 base and J by 4 bases, with 5 bases left in between.

The chain recombines TRBV5-1 with TRBJ2-1; the match to TRBD1 covers 7 bases. This CDR3 has 15 residues. Germline trimming cut 3 bases from V and 2 bases from J; bases unmatched to any gene: 5. CDR1 is SGHRS and CDR2 is YFSETQ in the germline V gene. The CDR3 is CASSSQTGTYNEQFF. The CDR3 coding sequence is TGCGCCAGCAGCTCGCAGACAGGGACCTACAATGAGCAGTTCTTC.